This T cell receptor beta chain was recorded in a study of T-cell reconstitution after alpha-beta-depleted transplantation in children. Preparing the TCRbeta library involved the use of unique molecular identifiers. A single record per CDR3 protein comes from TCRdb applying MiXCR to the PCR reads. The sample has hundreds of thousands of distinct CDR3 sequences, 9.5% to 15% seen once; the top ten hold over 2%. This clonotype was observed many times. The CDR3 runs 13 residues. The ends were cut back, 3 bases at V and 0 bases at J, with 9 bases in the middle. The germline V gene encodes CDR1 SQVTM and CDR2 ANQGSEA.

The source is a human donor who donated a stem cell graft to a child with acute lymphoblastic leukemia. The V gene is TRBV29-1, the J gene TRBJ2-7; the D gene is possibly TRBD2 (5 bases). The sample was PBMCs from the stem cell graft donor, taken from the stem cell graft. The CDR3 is CSVEDGLSYEQYF. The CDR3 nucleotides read TGCAGCGTTGAGGACGGACTCTCCTACGAGCAGTACTTC.